Listed here are 4 T cell receptor beta chains from one sample, sequenced in a study of cytomegalovirus exposure and HLA in healthy donors. PCR employed 60 Vbeta and 13 Jbeta primers. Libraries were prepared by immunoSEQ multiplex PCR; TCRdb keeps only in-frame clonotypes and omits some of them. The data hold around 100,000 clones, with more than 80% observed a single time. Sequenced material: PBMCs. The receptor source for this set is a man in his thirties or forties in good health and CMV-seronegative.

V usage is TRBV7-8 and J usage is TRBJ2-2, with 8 bases lining up with TRBD2. The V gene's germline CDR1 is SGHVS and CDR2 FQNEAQ. The CDR3 loop spans 16 amino acids. After removal of 3 bases from V and 5 bases from J, the junction contained 8 bases not matched to a gene. CDR3 loop: CASSFTGTSRTGELFF. The DNA of the CDR3 is TGTGCCAGCAGCTTCACCGGGACTAGTCGGACCGGGGAGCTGTTTTTT.

V usage is TRBV28 and J usage is TRBJ2-2; a weak D match, TRBD2 (6 bases). The CDR3 totals 13 residues. Germline V gene data show CDR1 as MDHEN and CDR2 as SYDVKM. V shed 4 bases and J shed 6 bases, with 9 bases lying between them. The CDR3 nucleotides read TGTGCCAGCAGTTCACTAGCTCCCGGGGAGCTGTTTTTT. Its translation is CASSSLAPGELFF.

The chain recombines TRBV28 with TRBJ1-1; D is unclear. Germline V gene lookup returns CDR1 MDHEN and CDR2 SYDVKM. The CDR3 has 14 residues. Deletions cut 7 bases from V and 1 base from J, with 13 bases between. The CDR3 is CASIYLRENTEAFF. DNA for the CDR3: TGTGCCAGCATATACCTGCGGGAGAACACTGAAGCTTTCTTT.

The chain couples TRBV5-4 to TRBJ2-7; possibly TRBD2 for D (5 bases). The V gene lost 3 bases and the J gene lost 3 bases, with 10 bases spanning the gap. CDR1 is SGHNT, CDR2 YYREEE, per germline (reference sequence). CDR3 length: 13 residues. The CDR3 region has the DNA TGTGCCAGCAGCTATACGGGAAACTACGAGCAGTACTTC. Translating it yields CASSYTGNYEQYF.